The rows below give T cell receptor beta chains drawn from one sample of a study of lymphopenia after photon versus proton radiotherapy. Here immunoSEQ multiplex PCR was the method, and the copy in TCRdb shows in-frame clones only, minus some. The sample carries approximately 160,000 clones, roughly nine tenths recorded once. This material consisted of peripheral blood, taken from a patient treated with photon-based radiotherapy. These receptor sequences come from a man in his fifties with gastric cancer. CDR3s include the opening cysteine and the closing phenylalanine or tryptophan. The D gene is left open where the match is weak.

j_call v_call d_call cdr3_aa cdr3_nt
TRBJ2-7 TRBV5-8 NA CASSLYSGNYEQYF TGTGCCAGCAGCTTATACAGCGGAAATTACGAGCAGTACTTC
TRBJ2-7 TRBV19 NA CASSINARGSVEQYF TGTGCCAGTAGTATTAATGCCAGGGGTTCGGTCGAGCAGTACTTC
TRBJ1-3 TRBV9 TRBD1 CASSGRGPSGNTIYF TGTGCCAGCAGCGGGAGGGGGCCCTCTGGAAACACCATATATTTT
TRBJ1-5 TRBV6-1 NA CASSEQYSNQPQHF TGTGCCAGCAGTGAACAGTATAGCAATCAGCCCCAGCATTTT
TRBJ2-3 TRBV2 TRBD2 CASSRTSGRITDTQYF TGTGCCAGCAGTCGGACTAGCGGGAGGATTACAGATACGCAGTATTTT
TRBJ1-1 TRBV6-5 NA CASSYRGRNTEAFF TGTGCCAGCAGTTACAGAGGGAGGAACACTGAAGCTTTCTTT
TRBJ2-1 TRBV28 TRBD2 CASSLSRTSGSNEQFF TGTGCCAGCAGTTTATCAAGGACTAGCGGGAGCAATGAGCAGTTCTTC
TRBJ1-1 TRBV30 NA CAWTVNTEAFF TGTGCCTGGACCGTGAACACTGAAGCTTTCTTT
TRBJ1-2 TRBV6-5 NA CASSSSTGSHYGYTF NA
TRBJ2-2 TRBV7-2 TRBD1 CASSLVGQGALAGELFF TGTGCCAGCAGCTTAGTAGGACAGGGGGCGCTCGCCGGGGAGCTGTTTTTT
TRBJ2-1 TRBV7-7 NA CASSLGLYNEQFF TGTGCCAGCAGCCTGGGACTCTACAATGAGCAGTTCTTC
TRBJ2-3 TRBV7-9 TRBD1 CASSIGTATDTQYF TGTGCCAGCAGCATAGGGACAGCAACAGATACGCAGTATTTT
TRBJ2-1 TRBV30 NA CASGAWNEQFF TGTGCATCGGGAGCCTGGAATGAGCAGTTCTTC
TRBJ2-2 TRBV19 NA CASIDSKTLNTGELFF TGTGCCAGTATTGACAGCAAGACCTTAAACACCGGGGAGCTGTTTTTT
TRBJ2-7 TRBV4-2 NA CASSQDWQGEYEQYF TGTGCCAGCAGCCAAGATTGGCAGGGTGAGTACGAGCAGTACTTC
TRBJ1-1 TRBV11-2 NA CASSSIRDGMNTEAFF TGTGCCAGCAGCTCAATCCGGGACGGCATGAACACTGAAGCTTTCTTT